Listed below are T cell receptor beta chains from one sample, sequenced in a study of OX40 agonist ivuxolimab in advanced cancers. TCRdb's copy holds only in-frame clones and misses some; the assay was immunoSEQ multiplex PCR. The sample holds about 99,000 clones, roughly 95% seen once. The material sequenced was CD4+ or CD8+ T cells sorted from blood, taken in a trial of the OX40 agonist ivuxolimab. These TCRs come from an adult with an advanced solid tumor such as melanoma, head and neck, liver or kidney cancer. CDR3s include the opening cysteine and the closing phenylalanine or tryptophan. Fields, in order: V gene, J gene, D gene, clone size, CDR3 DNA, CDR3 protein. A D gene is named only where the DNA matches it firmly. Rows may omit the clone size; those that give it use once, few, many or a size class.

TRBV28	TRBJ1-2	.	.	TGTGCCAGCAGTTTGCGGCCATATGGCTACACCTTC	CASSLRPYGYTF
TRBV9	TRBJ2-2	.	.	TGTGCCAGCAGCACCCGACAGGGAGGGACCGGGGAGCTGTTTTTT	CASSTRQGGTGELFF
TRBV28	TRBJ1-1	.	.	TGTGCCAGCAGTTCCAAGGGCACCCCTGAAGCTTTCTTT	CASSSKGTPEAFF
TRBV4-1	TRBJ2-7	.	.	TGCGCCAGCAGCCAAGAGCCGGGAACCTACGAGCAGTACTTC	CASSQEPGTYEQYF
TRBV18	TRBJ2-7	TRBD1	.	TGTGCCAGCTCACCACCAGTGGGACAGCCAAACTCCTACGAGCAGTACTTC	CASSPPVGQPNSYEQYF
TRBV10-3	TRBJ1-1	TRBD1	.	TGTGCCATCAGTGCCCAAGGGGGCCTGGGGAACACTGAAGCTTTCTTT	CAISAQGGLGNTEAFF
TRBV30	TRBJ1-5	.	.	TGTGCCTGGAGTGTAAGGAGTAATCAGCCCCAGCATTTT	CAWSVRSNQPQHF
TRBV5-1	TRBJ2-3	TRBD1	.	TGCGCCAGCCGGGAACAGGGGGGAGATACGCAGTATTTT	CASREQGGDTQYF
TRBV7-9	TRBJ1-1	.	few	TGTGCCAGCAGTCCCGGAATGGGGGTGAGCACTGAAGCTTTCTTT	CASSPGMGVSTEAFF
TRBV5-4	TRBJ2-3	.	.	TGTGCCAGCAGCCCCGGGACGAAAGAGGGGCAGTATTTT	CASSPGTKEGQYF
TRBV5-4	TRBJ1-4	TRBD1	.	TGTGCCAGCAGCCAGCCGGGACAGGGGGCTGAAAAACTGTTTTTT	CASSQPGQGAEKLFF
TRBV5-6	TRBJ2-1	.	.	TGTTCCAGCAGCTTGCCCCCCTACAATGAGCAGTTCTTC	CSSSLPPYNEQFF
TRBV27	TRBJ1-4	.	.	TGTGCCAGCAGTTTTTGGGGGAATGAAAAACTGTTTTTT	CASSFWGNEKLFF
TRBV7-9	TRBJ1-6	.	.	TGTGCCAGCAGCTTTCTTAGAATTGATTCACCCCTCCACTTT	CASSFLRIDSPLHF
TRBV25-1	TRBJ1-2	.	.	TGTGCCAGCAGCCGAAGGAGTAATGACTATGGCTACACCTTC	CASSRRSNDYGYTF
TRBV20-1	TRBJ1-2	.	.	TGCAGTGCTAGTTCGGGGTATGGCTACACCTTC	CSASSGYGYTF
TRBV9	TRBJ2-1	.	.	TGTGCCAGCAGCGTAGGGTTCGGGGGCTACAATGAGCAGTTCTTC	CASSVGFGGYNEQFF
TRBV9	TRBJ2-3	TRBD2	.	TGTGCCAGCAGCGTAGGGACTAGCGGGGGTCTCACAGATACGCAGTATTTT	CASSVGTSGGLTDTQYF